What follows are 32 T cell receptor beta chains derived from one specimen sequenced in a study of CD8 T cells in Susac syndrome. With random hexamers, roughly 0.45 to 1 ug RNA was reverse transcribed. TCRdb re-derived calls from the immunoSEQ multiplex PCR reads in MiXCR, one entry per CDR3 protein. The sample holds some 160,000 distinct CDR3 sequences, 90% to 96% seen once. The sample comprised CD4+ T cells from PBMCs. Receptors were obtained from a human donor with Susac syndrome.

The rearrangement uses TRBV14 and TRBJ2-2, with 8 bases that match TRBD2. This CDR3 spans 15 amino acids. The germline V gene encodes CDR1 SGHDN and CDR2 FVKESK. Trimming at V came to 4 bases and at J to 5 bases, leaving 6 bases not matched to a gene. The CDR3 region is CASSPWASGTGELFF. In DNA, the CDR3 is TGTGCCAGCAGCCCCTGGGCTAGCGGGACCGGGGAGCTGTTTTTT. The full variable domain, in which reference TRBV14 and TRBJ2-2 provide the parts outside the CDR3, is EAGVTQFPSHSVIEKGQTVTLRCDPISGHDNLYWYRRVMGKEIKFLLHFVKESKQDESGMPNNRFLAERTGGTYSTLKVQPAELEDSGVYFCASSPWASGTGELFFGEGSRLTVL.

The chain carries TRBV20-1 and TRBJ2-7; no reliable D call. From germline, CDR1 is DFQATT and CDR2 SNEGSKA (reference sequence). V lost 1 base to trimming and J lost 5 bases, with 15 bases between them. This CDR3 has 14 residues. The CDR3 here is CSARGLVWSNEQYF. The CDR3 DNA reads as TGCAGTGCTAGAGGTTTAGTATGGTCGAACGAGCAGTACTTC.

J is TRBJ2-5 and V is TRBV20-1, with 8 bases lining up with TRBD2. The CDR3 covers 14 residues. Germline CDR1 and CDR2: DFQATT and SNEGSKA (reference sequence). The junction had 5 bases not matched to a gene; V was cut back by 3 bases and J by 2 bases. The CDR3 nucleotides read TGCAGTGCTAGTAAAAGCGGGGGACAAGAGACCCAGTACTTC. Its translation is CSASKSGGQETQYF.

The genes are TRBV20-1 and TRBJ2-7, with a weak D call TRBD1 (6 bases). Germline V gene lookup returns CDR1 DFQATT and CDR2 SNEGSKA (reference sequence). The CDR3 length is 15 residues. V lost 4 bases and J lost 3, with 19 bases in between. Here the CDR3 reads CSATRMTGSFYEQYF. In nucleotides, the CDR3 is TGCAGTGCTACCCGGATGACAGGTTCCTTCTACGAGCAGTACTTC.

The V and J genes are TRBV7-8 and TRBJ1-5; 7 positions agree with TRBD1. Per germline, CDR1 SGHVS and CDR2 FQNEAQ. The length of the CDR3 is 16 residues. V trimming: 5 bases; J trimming: 0 bases; junction bases outside the gene matches: 7. The CDR3 is CASSRTGQDSNQPQHF. The CDR3 bases are TGTGCCAGCAGCCGAACCGGACAGGATAGCAATCAGCCCCAGCATTTT.

This clonotype was seen only once. The rearrangement joins TRBV15 to TRBJ2-7, with 7 nucleotides matching TRBD1. This CDR3 has 15 residues. Germline-derived CDR1 and CDR2 are LNHNV and YYDKDF (reference sequence). The trim removed 0 bases at V and 4 bases at J, leaving 6 bases unmatched. DNA of the CDR3: TGTGCCACCAGCAGAGATTTCGGGACAGAATACGAGCAGTACTTC. Translated: CATSRDFGTEYEQYF.

This chain connects TRBV9 to TRBJ2-2; TRBD2 is a possible D gene (5 bases). Per germline, CDR1 SGDLS and CDR2 YYNGEE. The CDR3 totals 16 residues. DNA for the CDR3: TGTGATGTAGACTACCGTATTGAACATGTCGCCGGGGAGCTGTTTTTT. The encoded protein is CDVDYRIEHVAGELFF.

V is TRBV21-1 and J is TRBJ2-5. TRBV21-1 is shown as a pseudogene. CDR3 size: 11 residues. CDR3 nucleotide sequence: TGTGCCAGCAGCAATGACGGGACCCAGTACTTC. This codes for CASSNDGTQYF.

CDR3 sequence: CSAGKGSKQNEQFF. CDR3 sequence (DNA): TGCAGTGCAGGAAAGGGGTCTAAACAGAATGAGCAGTTCTTC. This chain connects TRBV20-1 to TRBJ2-1, with D possibly TRBD1 on 5 matching bases. Germline CDR1 DFQATT, CDR2 SNEGSKA (reference sequence). This CDR3 is 14 amino acids long. Trimming left V 6 bases short and J 7 bases short, with 19 bases between.

The rearrangement links TRBV28 to TRBJ2-3; possible D gene TRBD2, 5 bases. CDR3 length: 17 amino acids. The V and J ends lost 8 bases and 1 base respectively, with 22 bases between them. Germline lookup yields CDR1 MDHEN and CDR2 SYDVKM. In nucleotides, the CDR3 is TGTGCCAGCGGGTCCCTAACAGCGGTCCCTGGCACAGATACGCAGTATTTT. Its translation: CASGSLTAVPGTDTQYF.

This sequence joins TRBV19 and TRBJ1-5, with no clear D. The CDR3 runs 13 residues. Germline CDR1 LNHDA, CDR2 SQIVND (reference sequence). V lost 5 bases and J lost 7, with 12 bases in between. CDR3 nucleotide sequence: TGTGCCAGTAGTCCGACGTCCCAACAGCCCCAGCATTTT. This translates into CASSPTSQQPQHF.

Written as DNA, the CDR3 is TGCGCCAGCAGCCGATCGAACCCAGTGACCGAAGCTTTCTTT. Translated: CASSRSNPVTEAFF. This sequence joins TRBV5-1 and TRBJ1-1; D not certain. CDR1 and CDR2 from the germline V gene are SGHRS and YFSETQ. V was clipped by 4 bases and J by 8 bases, with 18 bases between them. The CDR3 spans 14 residues.

The rearrangement links TRBV12-3 or TRBV12-4 to TRBJ2-1, with 9 nucleotides matching TRBD2. The junction had 4 bases not matched to a gene; V was cut back by 3 bases and J by 7 bases. The CDR3 is made up of 14 amino acids. CDR3 amino acids: CASSFSGGGNEQFF. The CDR3 region has the DNA TGTGCCAGCAGTTTTAGCGGGGGTGGTAATGAGCAGTTCTTC.

The chain links TRBV9 to TRBJ1-2, with 12 bases aligning to TRBD1. CDR1 is SGDLS, CDR2 YYNGEE, per germline. The ends lost 3 bases at V and 4 bases at J; junction bases unmatched: 4. The CDR3 covers 15 residues. Here the CDR3 reads CASSGRGQGAYGYTF. The CDR3 DNA sequence: TGTGCCAGCAGCGGCAGGGGACAGGGGGCCTATGGCTACACCTTC. The entire variable domain, with the rest obtained from reference TRBV9 and TRBJ1-2, is as follows: DSGVTQTPKHLITATGQRVTLRCSPRSGDLSVYWYQQSLDQGLQFLIQYYNGEERAKGNILERFSAQQFPDLHSELNLSSLELGDSALYFCASSGRGQGAYGYTFGSGTRLTVV.

The genes are TRBV19 and TRBJ1-5, with D possibly TRBD1 on 6 matching bases. The V and J ends lost 1 base and 3 bases respectively, with 16 bases between them. The germline gives CDR1 LNHDA, CDR2 SQIVND (reference sequence). This CDR3 region has 17 residues. The CDR3 loop reads CASSIGTAQTHNQPQHF. The DNA of the CDR3 is TGTGCCAGTAGTATAGGGACAGCACAGACTCACAATCAGCCCCAGCATTTT.

The CDR3 DNA follows: TGTGCCAGCAGCCGCAGCACGGGGGGCCTCCATGGCTACACCTTC. It codes for CASSRSTGGLHGYTF. The V call is TRBV6-5, the J call TRBJ1-2; D possibly corresponds to TRBD1 (6 bases). CDR3 length equals 15 residues. Germline V gene lookup returns CDR1 MNHEY and CDR2 SVGAGI. The germline V and J ends were trimmed by 6 bases and 6 bases, with 20 bases remaining between them.

This chain uses TRBV20-1 with TRBJ2-3, with TRBD2 matching 7 bases. J was trimmed by 2 bases and V by 5 bases; bases with no gene match: 7. Germline lookup yields CDR1 DFQATT and CDR2 SNEGSKA (reference sequence). This CDR3 is 14 amino acids long. CDR3 protein: CSAPLAETTDTQYF. In DNA form, the CDR3 reads TGCAGTGCTCCCCTAGCGGAAACCACAGATACGCAGTATTTT.

The chain uses TRBV29-1 and TRBJ1-5; 7 bases fit TRBD1. The germline gives CDR1 SQVTM, CDR2 ANQGSEA. Unmatched junction bases numbered 10, after V lost 6 bases and J lost 2 bases. The CDR3 is 15 residues long. The CDR3 loop is CSVKQNGQGNQPQHF. CDR3 nucleotides: TGCAGCGTCAAACAAAATGGACAGGGCAATCAGCCCCAGCATTTT.

This chain joins TRBV4-1 and TRBJ2-7, with D unclear. CDR1 and CDR2 (germline): MGHRA, YSYEKL. The CDR3 runs 15 residues. V dropped 4 bases and J dropped 1 base, with 14 bases sitting between them. The CDR3 bases are TGCGCCAGCAGCCGACCCGGTGCTAGTTCCTACGAGCAGTACTTC. It translates to CASSRPGASSYEQYF.

This sequence joins TRBV7-2 and TRBJ2-5; D remains unclear. Germline CDR1 SGHTA, CDR2 FQGNSA. The V end was cut by 4 bases, the J end by 5 bases, with 11 bases between. CDR3 length: 13 amino acids. CDR3 sequence: CASSSLDGETQYF. Here the CDR3 DNA reads TGTGCCAGCAGCTCATTGGACGGGGAGACCCAGTACTTC.

The chain joins TRBV3-1 to TRBJ1-1; TRBD1 is a possible D gene (5 bases). Trimming pared 3 bases from V and 1 base from J, leaving 9 bases between. This CDR3 has 14 residues. CDR1 and CDR2 (germline): LGHDT, YNNKEL (reference sequence). The CDR3, as DNA: TGTGCCAGCAGCCACAGGGAGGGGAACACTGAAGCTTTCTTT. It codes for CASSHREGNTEAFF.

The chain couples TRBV3-1 to TRBJ1-2; D gene uncertain. Trimming cost V 2 bases and J 2 bases, with 12 bases left between them. Germline V gives CDR1 LGHDT, CDR2 YNNKEL (reference sequence). The CDR3 contains 15 residues. The CDR3 DNA is TGTGCCAGCAGCCAACAATTCTCGCGGAACTATGGCTACACCTTC. Translated, it gives CASSQQFSRNYGYTF.

The rearrangement links TRBV28 to TRBJ2-7, with 8 bases identical to TRBD1. CDR3 size: 12 residues. The J segment lost 9 bases and the V segment lost 5 bases, leaving 6 bases of the junction unmatched. The germline V gene encodes CDR1 MDHEN and CDR2 SYDVKM. For the CDR3, the DNA is TGTGCCAGCAGTATAACAGGGGGTGTGCAGTACTTC. Translation gives CASSITGGVQYF.

The J gene is TRBJ1-1, the V gene TRBV29-1, with TRBD1 identical over 9 bases. The CDR3 totals 14 residues. Germline V gene data show CDR1 as SQVTM and CDR2 as ANQGSEA. V shed 6 bases and J 6 bases; nucleotides not matched to a gene: 11. The CDR3 loop reads CSVKITGGKAEAFF. The DNA for the CDR3 is TGCAGCGTCAAGATTACAGGGGGCAAAGCTGAAGCTTTCTTT.

The chain employs TRBV12-3 or TRBV12-4 and TRBJ2-7; D might be TRBD1 (6 bases). Trimming shortened V by 5 bases and J by 5 bases, and 13 bases separated the two germline ends. This CDR3 spans 13 amino acids. The CDR3 DNA reads as TGTGCCAGCAGTCCACAGGGTGCCCACGAGCAGTACTTC. This encodes CASSPQGAHEQYF.

The V gene is TRBV29-1, the J gene TRBJ2-3; D unclear. Trimming cost V 7 bases and J 2 bases, with 10 bases left between them. The V gene's germline CDR1 is SQVTM and CDR2 ANQGSEA. The CDR3 has 12 residues. CDR3 coding DNA: TGCAGCGCCAACAGAGACACAGATACGCAGTATTTT. Translating gives CSANRDTDTQYF.

The genes are TRBV12-3 or TRBV12-4 and TRBJ1-3; 7 bases fit TRBD1. The CDR3 sequence is 18 residues long. V was clipped by 11 bases and J by 2 bases; unmatched bases: 21. CDR3 sequence: CAFHTERQGTAAGNTIYF. CDR3 sequence (DNA): TGTGCCTTCCATACCGAAAGACAGGGCACCGCTGCTGGAAACACCATATATTTT.

The rearrangement joins TRBV5-1 to TRBJ1-2, with 8 bases aligning to TRBD1. The CDR3 is made up of 13 amino acids. The J segment lost 6 bases and the V segment lost 3 bases, leaving 4 bases of the junction unmatched. Per germline, CDR1 SGHRS and CDR2 YFSETQ. CDR3 residues: CASSYGTGDGYTF. CDR3 DNA: TGCGCCAGCAGCTATGGGACAGGCGATGGCTACACCTTC.

The rearrangement joins TRBV23-1 to TRBJ2-1, with a weak D call TRBD2 (6 bases). TRBV23-1 is sorted into the ORF group, with uncertain function. V lost 0 bases and J 8 bases, leaving 8 bases between the germline ends. The CDR3 consists of 13 residues. CDR3 protein: CASSQSGGDEQFF. The CDR3 region has the DNA TGCGCCAGCAGTCAATCGGGCGGGGATGAGCAGTTCTTC.

The rearrangement links TRBV3-1 to TRBJ2-1; a weak D match, TRBD2 (6 bases). This CDR3 is 15 amino acids long. Trimming removed 0 bases at V and 2 bases at J, with 8 bases between. The germline CDR1 and CDR2 sequences are LGHDT and YNNKEL (reference sequence). In DNA, the CDR3 is TGTGCCAGCAGCCAAGAACCGGGGGCCTACAATGAGCAGTTCTTC. Protein: CASSQEPGAYNEQFF.

The count of this clonotype is one. This chain links TRBV29-1 with TRBJ1-1; possible D gene TRBD1, 5 bases. Germline V lookup: CDR1 SQVTM, CDR2 ANQGSEA. V was trimmed by 7 bases and J by 0 bases, leaving 9 bases between them. The CDR3 sequence is 12 residues long. In DNA form, the CDR3 reads TGCAGCGGGGGACTCCTGAACACTGAAGCTTTCTTT. Amino acid sequence: CSGGLLNTEAFF.

This sequence joins TRBV6-4 and TRBJ2-2; possibly TRBD1 or TRBD2 for D (5 bases each). Trimming took 3 bases from V and 3 from J, leaving 5 bases between them. The germline V gene has CDR1 MRHNA and CDR2 SNTAGT. The CDR3 is 13 residues long. CDR3 nucleotides: TGTGCCAGCAGTGAGGGGGACACCGGGGAGCTGTTTTTT. Translation gives CASSEGDTGELFF.